Listed here are 29 T cell receptor beta chains from one sample, sequenced in a study of T cells in Graves' hyperthyroidism and ophthalmopathy. Researchers took RNA transcripts and amplified the TCR beta CDR3 regions from them. HTBI primers were employed in a first-round RT-PCR of the TCR CDR3. TCRdb passed the multiplex PCR reads through MiXCR, listing each CDR3 protein once. Among some 360,000 distinct CDR3 sequences listed, 15% to 20% were seen once. Input material: blood. The receptors were sampled from a woman aged 40 to 50 with Graves' ophthalmopathy.

This clonotype was counted ten times or more. V gene TRBV15 combines with J gene TRBJ1-5, with 9 bases identical to TRBD1. Germline V CDR1 and CDR2: LNHNV, YYDKDF (reference sequence). The V and J ends lost 1 base and 3 bases, in that order; junction bases with no gene match: 7. There are 17 residues in the CDR3. The CDR3 DNA reads as TGTGCCACCAGCAGAGGACCGACAGGGGGTTTCAATCAGCCCCAGCATTTT. Translated: CATSRGPTGGFNQPQHF.

This clonotype was seen many times. J is TRBJ2-2 and V is TRBV12-3 or TRBV12-4; maybe TRBD2 (6 bases). The CDR3 contains 15 residues. The germline V and J ends were trimmed by 8 bases and 7 bases, with 20 bases remaining between them. Here the CDR3 DNA reads TGTGCCAGCTCAGCCTCGGGACTCTTTATCGGGGAGCTGTTTTTT. Translated: CASSASGLFIGELFF.

This clonotype was recorded many times. CDR3 amino acids: CASTELIRLTEPVEAFF. CDR3 sequence (DNA): TGTGCCAGCACGGAATTAATTCGACTGACAGAACCAGTTGAAGCTTTCTTT. V is TRBV6-5 and J is TRBJ1-1; D is perhaps TRBD1 (5 bases). V was shortened by 7 bases and J by 7 bases, with 28 bases between the two germline ends. CDR1 and CDR2 (germline): MNHEY, SVGAGI. The CDR3 loop spans 17 amino acids.

At least ten counts were recorded for this clonotype. The CDR3 is CASSFNRVEAFF. The CDR3 coding sequence is TGTGCCAGCAGCTTTAACAGGGTTGAAGCTTTCTTT. The chain is built from TRBV28 and TRBJ1-1; a possible D gene is TRBD1 (6 bases). This CDR3 is built from 12 residues. CDR1 and CDR2 (germline): MDHEN, SYDVKM. V was cut by 6 bases and J by 7 bases, with 12 bases left in between. The variable domain in full, completed from reference TRBV28 and TRBJ1-1, reads DVKVTQSSRYLVKRTGEKVFLECVQDMDHENMFWYRQDPGLGLRLIYFSYDVKMKEKGDIPEGYSVSREKKERFSLILESASTNQTSMYLCASSFNRVEAFFGQGTRLTVV.

This clonotype was found many times. V usage is TRBV6-5 and J usage is TRBJ1-1; D is undetermined. In germline, CDR1 is MNHEY, CDR2 SVGAGI. Trimming removed 8 bases from V and 10 bases from J, with 20 bases in between. The CDR3 length is 13 residues. This chain's CDR3 is CASGSSSLSGAFF. CDR3 coding DNA: TGTGCCAGCGGATCCTCGAGTCTCTCAGGAGCTTTCTTT.

This clonotype was observed at least ten times. The V and J genes are TRBV24-1 and TRBJ2-2, with 13 bases identical to TRBD2. From germline, CDR1 is KGHDR and CDR2 SFDVKD. Losses at the gene ends were 3 bases for V and 8 bases for J; bases not matched to a gene: 8. The CDR3 consists of 17 residues. The CDR3: CATSDPTSGRARGELFF. CDR3 nucleotide sequence: TGTGCCACCAGTGATCCCACTAGCGGGAGGGCACGGGGGGAGCTGTTTTTT.

This clonotype was seen many times. J is TRBJ1-5 and V is TRBV6-2 or TRBV6-3, with no clear D. Germline V lookup: CDR1 MNHEY, CDR2 SVGEGT. The CDR3 sequence is 14 residues long. V was trimmed by 6 bases and J by 5 bases, leaving 14 bases between them. Written as DNA, the CDR3 is TGTGCCAGCAGGCCGTCGTCGAGGGATCAGCCCCAGCATTTT. It encodes CASRPSSRDQPQHF.

In its sample, this clonotype was seen many times. The chain couples TRBV11-1 to TRBJ1-2; 8 bases map to TRBD1. Germline-derived CDR1 and CDR2 are SGHAT and FQDESV (reference sequence). The V segment lost 3 bases and the J segment 2 bases; nucleotides outside the gene matches: 11. The CDR3 is made up of 17 amino acids. The CDR3 here is CASSLNLGQGVNYGYTF. The CDR3, as DNA: TGTGCCAGCAGCTTGAATCTCGGACAGGGTGTCAACTATGGCTACACCTTC.

This chain joins TRBV12-3 or TRBV12-4 and TRBJ2-7; perhaps D is TRBD1 or TRBD2 (5 bases each). This CDR3 has 14 amino acids. V gave up 7 bases and J gave up 2 bases, with 15 bases separating them. This CDR3 is CASTTRDGAYEQYF. CDR3 nucleotides: TGTGCCAGCACTACCCGGGACGGAGCCTACGAGCAGTACTTC.

There are many counts of this clonotype. The J gene is TRBJ2-2, the V gene TRBV2, with D perhaps TRBD1 (5 bases). Germline lookup yields CDR1 SNHLY and CDR2 FYNNEI. Trimming pared 4 bases from V and 8 bases from J, leaving 11 bases between. This CDR3 has 13 amino acids. The CDR3 spells CASSAQGMGELFF. The CDR3 DNA reads TGTGCCAGCAGTGCCCAGGGTATGGGGGAGCTGTTTTTT.

This clonotype has more than one count but fewer than ten. DNA for the CDR3: TGTGCCAGCAGCTTAAGGCCGGGGATGGGGGACGCCACAACTAATGAAAAACTGTTTTTT. It translates to CASSLRPGMGDATTNEKLFF. The chain carries TRBV7-3 and TRBJ1-4, with TRBD1 as a possible D gene (5 bases). Germline CDR1 reads SGHTA; CDR2 reads FQGTGA. V lost 1 base to trimming and J lost 0 bases, with 21 bases between them. The CDR3 is 20 amino acids.

Many counts were recorded for this clonotype. This may be a read error, as it is one base from a much larger clone. This rearrangement joins TRBV12-3 or TRBV12-4 to TRBJ2-7; a weak D match, TRBD2 (6 bases). The CDR3 is 12 amino acids. V was pared by 5 bases and J by 3 bases, with 8 bases between. CDR3 bases: TGTGCCAGCAGTGCGGGAATCTACGAGCAGTACTTC. It translates to CASSAGIYEQYF.

In its sample, this clonotype was seen many times. Since a much larger clone is just one base distant, this may be a read error. The gene calls are TRBV27 and TRBJ2-5, with D perhaps TRBD2 (6 bases). With 6 bases removed from V and 4 bases from J, the gap between germline ends came to 15 bases. CDR3 length: 14 amino acids. Germline CDR1 and CDR2: MNHEY and SMNVEV (reference sequence). CDR3 protein: CASSSQVGGETQYF. The CDR3 DNA follows: TGTGCCAGCAGCTCCCAAGTCGGGGGAGAGACCCAGTACTTC.

This clonotype was counted ten times or more. The rearrangement joins TRBV9 to TRBJ1-2; no definite D call. Germline values: CDR1 SGDLS, CDR2 YYNGEE. Trimming shortened V by 2 bases and J by 5 bases, and 7 bases separated the two germline ends. The length of the CDR3 is 12 residues. The CDR3 here is CASSVWNYGYTF. The DNA for the CDR3 is TGTGCCAGCAGCGTTTGGAATTATGGCTACACCTTC. The complete variable domain, with remaining parts taken from reference TRBV9 and TRBJ1-2, reads DSGVTQTPKHLITATGQRVTLRCSPRSGDLSVYWYQQSLDQGLQFLIQYYNGEERAKGNILERFSAQQFPDLHSELNLSSLELGDSALYFCASSVWNYGYTFGSGTRLTVV.

This clonotype occurred many times. The chain couples TRBV11-1 to TRBJ2-7, with D perhaps TRBD2 (6 bases). This CDR3 has 15 residues. The V and J ends lost 3 bases and 0 bases respectively, with 12 bases between them. The germline CDR1 and CDR2 sequences are SGHAT and FQDESV (reference sequence). CDR3 residues: CASSFGGVGSYEQYF. CDR3 DNA: TGTGCCAGCAGCTTCGGCGGGGTAGGCTCCTACGAGCAGTACTTC.

This clonotype was detected many times. The V and J genes are TRBV27 and TRBJ2-2; D is ambiguous. V was cut by 5 bases and J by 3 bases, with 7 bases left in between. This CDR3 is built from 13 residues. CDR1 is MNHEY and CDR2 is SMNVEV in the germline V gene (reference sequence). This CDR3 is CASSTVYTGELFF. Written as DNA, the CDR3 is TGTGCCAGCAGTACCGTATACACCGGGGAGCTGTTTTTT.

This clonotype has ten or more counts. The rearrangement joins TRBV9 to TRBJ2-2; 7 positions agree with TRBD1. V lost 4 bases to trimming and J lost 0 bases; unmatched junction nucleotides: 9. Germline V CDR1 and CDR2: SGDLS, YYNGEE. The CDR3 sequence is 17 residues long. The CDR3 protein is CASSTGQSAANTGELFF. The CDR3 DNA sequence: TGTGCCAGCAGCACGGGACAGAGCGCTGCGAACACCGGGGAGCTGTTTTTT.

This clonotype was detected many times. The chain is built from TRBV5-1 and TRBJ2-7; D may correspond to TRBD1 or TRBD2 (5 bases each). This CDR3 is built from 14 residues. The germline CDR1 and CDR2 sequences are SGHRS and YFSETQ. V shed 1 base and J shed 3 bases, with 11 bases lying between them. The CDR3 spells CASSLRHGGYEQYF. The DNA for the CDR3 is TGCGCCAGCAGCTTGAGGCATGGGGGCTACGAGCAGTACTTC.

This clonotype was observed at least ten times. The chain carries TRBV28 and TRBJ1-1, with a possible D match to TRBD1 (5 bases). This CDR3 has 15 amino acids. Trimming shortened V by 7 bases and J by 3 bases, and 18 bases separated the two germline ends. The V gene's germline CDR1 is MDHEN and CDR2 SYDVKM. The CDR3 loop reads CASTLMPGSDTEAFF. CDR3 coding DNA: TGTGCCAGCACTTTGATGCCAGGGTCGGACACTGAAGCTTTCTTT. Combining the CDR3 with reference TRBV28 and TRBJ1-1 gives the whole variable domain DVKVTQSSRYLVKRTGEKVFLECVQDMDHENMFWYRQDPGLGLRLIYFSYDVKMKEKGDIPEGYSVSREKKERFSLILESASTNQTSMYLCASTLMPGSDTEAFFGQGTRLTVV.

As DNA, the CDR3 is TGTGCCTGGAGTGTACAAGGTGACTACTCAGAGACCCAGTACTTC. Its translation is CAWSVQGDYSETQYF. The chain is built from TRBV30 and TRBJ2-5; D might be TRBD2 (5 bases). Per germline, CDR1 GTSNPN and CDR2 SVGIG (reference sequence). The length of the CDR3 is 15 residues. V was clipped by 0 bases and J by 4 bases, with 15 bases between them.

Ten or more counts support this clonotype. V is TRBV6-5 and J is TRBJ1-1; the D gene is possibly TRBD1 (5 bases). The CDR3 sequence is 12 residues long. Germline CDR1 MNHEY, CDR2 SVGAGI. Trimming took 3 bases from V and 4 from J, leaving 6 bases between them. CDR3 sequence reads: CASSYGATEAFF. As DNA, the CDR3 is TGTGCCAGCAGTTATGGGGCCACTGAAGCTTTCTTT.

This clonotype has more than one count but fewer than ten. The chain recombines TRBV5-1 with TRBJ1-2; possible D gene TRBD1, 5 bases. Deletions cut 4 bases from V and 10 bases from J, with 17 bases between. This CDR3 contains 13 residues. CDR1 and CDR2 (germline): SGHRS, YFSETQ. As DNA, the CDR3 is TGCGCCAGCAGCCCTAACGCAGGGTCTGACTACACCTTC. It yields the protein CASSPNAGSDYTF.

This clonotype has a count of ten or more. This chain joins TRBV12-3 or TRBV12-4 and TRBJ2-7; 14 positions match TRBD2. This CDR3 has 14 amino acids. J gave up 3 bases and V 7 bases, and 2 bases lay outside the gene matches. The CDR3 here is CASMTSGRDYEQYF. The CDR3 DNA sequence: TGTGCCAGCATGACTAGCGGGAGGGACTACGAGCAGTACTTC.

The rearrangement links TRBV12-3 or TRBV12-4 to TRBJ2-5; 8 bases align to TRBD2. The length of the CDR3 is 15 residues. V was clipped by 7 bases and J by 7 bases; unmatched bases: 14. The CDR3 reads CASTTWLAGRGTQYF. Written as DNA, the CDR3 is TGTGCCAGCACCACGTGGCTAGCGGGCCGAGGGACCCAGTACTTC.

The table lists this clonotype with many counts. The chain combines TRBV20-1 with TRBJ2-7, with a weak D call TRBD2 (5 bases). Germline V CDR1 and CDR2: DFQATT, SNEGSKA (reference sequence). V lost 6 bases to trimming and J lost 6 bases, with 12 bases between them. The CDR3 loop spans 11 amino acids. DNA of the CDR3: TGCAGTGCCTGGGGAGCAAGCGAGCAGTACTTC. Residues: CSAWGASEQYF.

This clonotype was counted many times. The V call is TRBV6-2 or TRBV6-3, the J call TRBJ2-5, with 7 positions matching TRBD1. Germline V gene sequence: CDR1 MNHEY, CDR2 SVGEGT. CDR3 length: 15 residues. V dropped 2 bases and J dropped 5; count of bases not matched to a gene: 8. CDR3 loop: CASSYIGRGLETQYF. The DNA for the CDR3 is TGTGCCAGCAGTTACATCGGAAGGGGGCTCGAGACCCAGTACTTC.

This clonotype appeared many times. J is TRBJ1-1 and V is TRBV19; TRBD1 might be the D (6 bases). This CDR3 is 14 amino acids long. CDR1 is LNHDA and CDR2 is SQIVND in the germline V gene (reference sequence). V lost 6 bases and J 1 base, leaving 12 bases between the germline ends. CDR3 protein: CASSEDRPNTEAFF. CDR3 sequence (DNA): TGTGCCAGTAGCGAAGACAGGCCGAACACTGAAGCTTTCTTT. Drawing the rest from reference TRBV19 and TRBJ1-1, the complete variable domain is DGGITQSPKYLFRKEGQNVTLSCEQNLNHDAMYWYRQDPGQGLRLIYYSQIVNDFQKGDIAEGYSVSREKKESFPLTVTSAQKNPTAFYLCASSEDRPNTEAFFGQGTRLTVV.

In this sample, this clonotype turned up many times. The V call is TRBV28, the J call TRBJ1-5, with D maybe TRBD1 (6 bases). Germline CDR1 is MDHEN and CDR2 is SYDVKM. The CDR3 is 17 residues long. V was trimmed by 2 bases and J by 0 bases, leaving 14 bases between them. The CDR3 loop is CASSLDRLGASNQPQHF. The CDR3 DNA reads TGTGCCAGCAGTTTAGACCGTCTGGGGGCTAGCAATCAGCCCCAGCATTTT.

This chain uses TRBV18 with TRBJ2-7, with TRBD1 matching 8 bases. V was pared by 2 bases and J by 3 bases, with 6 bases of the junction left unmatched. Per germline, CDR1 KGHSH and CDR2 LQKENI. This CDR3 has 15 residues. The CDR3 reads CASSPKDRAYYEQYF. In DNA, the CDR3 is TGTGCCAGCTCACCAAAGGACAGGGCGTACTACGAGCAGTACTTC.